This TCR beta chain is drawn from a study of PD-1 blockade in mismatch repair-deficient tumors. Study-level background: All were previously treated, progressing patients with 12 mismatch repair-deficient cancer types. Points from the study as a whole: Tumor-resident clones, often absent from pretreatment blood, expanded after pembrolizumab and then contracted.

The CDR3 loop spans 13 amino acids. CDR1 and CDR2 from the germline V gene are SGHDN and FVKESK. Trimming shortened V by 2 bases and J by 8 bases, and 12 bases separated the two germline ends. Only in-frame clones appear in the TCRdb table, and some are missing; sequencing was by immunoSEQ multiplex PCR. This sample yields some 100,000 clones, of which 82% are seen a single time; 6.3% belongs to the top ten. Note on this clone: Its antigen is unidentified.

All patients were mismatch repair deficient, assessed by either PCR or immunohistochemistry. TCRs were sequenced from a few patients responding to pembrolizumab. V usage is TRBV14 and J usage is TRBJ1-1; possible D gene TRBD1, 5 bases. This sequence was found in an adult with mismatch repair-deficient cancer. The specimen comprised peripheral blood, sampled less than 37 weeks after starting pembrolizumab. For the CDR3, the DNA is TGTGCCAGCAGCCAATGGGCCCACAGGGAAGCTTTCTTT. Its protein product is CASSQWAHREAFF.